This entry concerns a single TCR gamma chain. Its antigen has not been determined. Per-base quality was not reported, and no clone a single base away is much larger than it. The receptor library was made with multiplex PCR. The sample was run on an Ion Torrent PGM. TRG repertoires were amplified from approximately 200 ng of biopsy DNA using the LymphoTrack kit, whose primers carry Illumina adapters. TRG amplicons were purified with AMPure XP beads, quantified on a 2100 Bioanalyzer, and pooled equimolarly. An Ion PGM instrument was used to sequence the TRG libraries. Per the authors' processing: FastX discarded any read in which over 10% of nucleotides had a quality score below the third quartile for that patient. Reads were aligned with IMGT/HighV-QUEST to assign V, D and J genes, identify CDR3 regions and assess functionality. After the sequences were translated into amino acids, every sequence predicted to be non-functional was thrown out. CDR3s were split into kmers, with and without positional annotation; kmer frequencies underwent PCA, and samples were clustered using all 1023 combinations of PCs 1-10. Classification was validated by leave-one-out cross-validation, in which parameters were re-optimised on the remaining samples each time. Using the vegan R package, Shannon diversity was calculated from repeated random subsamples whose size matched the lowest read count. After TCRdb called clones again from the public reads with CATT, rows with identical DNA were merged. The V and J calls and clone size come from TCRdb's table, not from the authors' own analysis. The sample table lists roughly 900 gamma-chain clones, roughly 45% of them with a count of one. The ten largest make up under 20% of the sample.

The sample is drawn from a study of intestinal T cells in coeliac disease (dated by TCRdb to 2018 to 2020). Regarding the research as a whole: Coeliac patients were found to be much younger than controls, with mean ages of approximately 16.0 versus 58 years recorded in the TRG cohort. In the TCR-delta (TRD) cohort, there were duodenal biopsies from around eleven coeliac disease patients and around eleven non-coeliac controls. Duodenal biopsies from 30 to 35 coeliac disease patients and under 25 non-coeliac controls were included in a second, larger TCR-gamma (TRG) cohort.

Summary of the overall study and its limitations: TRD kmer-based clustering correctly classified all 20 or so biopsies in training, with a reported leave-one-out accuracy of 80% to 95%. TRG clustering correctly classified 51 of 54 biopsies (around 94%), with a reported leave-one-out accuracy of around 90%. A significant age difference was observed between coeliac and control groups, although significant classification was not yielded by an age-split analysis. FFPE-derived DNA was found to be relatively degraded, and loss of a proportion of TCR sequences in each sample was likely caused by this degradation. Repeated CDR3 amino acid sequences could not be distinguished from PCR duplicates in the analysis.

Genomic DNA was extracted with the QIAamp DNA FFPE tissue kit from ten 5-um FFPE scrolls per case. Fully anonymised formalin-fixed paraffin-embedded duodenal biopsies surplus to diagnostic needs were used to test TCR repertoire-based classification of coeliac disease. V has 0 bases trimmed and J has 6 bases trimmed; junction bases matching no gene number 5. CDR1 and CDR2 (VTNTFY, YDVSTARD) derive from the germline V gene (reference sequence). Counted from cysteine to phenylalanine, this CDR3 has 13 amino acids. The sequence is cut down to CDR3 DNA, 39 bases in frame from base 1. This chain is built from TRGV3 and TRGJ1 or TRGJ2. The material sequenced was a duodenal biopsy. The source of this sequence is a human donor with celiac disease. This receptor has the CDR3 CATWDRKIYKKLF. The DNA sequence is TGTGCCACCTGGGACAGGAAGATTTATAAGAAACTCTTT.